A selection of T cell receptor beta chains follows, all from one sample in a study of shared clonotypes between healthy human individuals. Some clones are missing from TCRdb's copy, which holds only in-frame ones; the method was immunoSEQ multiplex PCR. The sample shows about 2.1 million clones, roughly 95% of them seen only once. Material: naive CD8+ T cells from PBMCs. Receptor source: a man between 18 and 35 years old in good health. Some clones in this sample may be carry-over from other donors' samples. Each CDR3 is given without its conserved first and last residue.

V: TRBV29-1; J: TRBJ1-3; CDR3: SAVSGGMGGNTIY
V: TRBV18; J: TRBJ1-2; CDR3: ASSGGLLGRSYT
V: TRBV30; J: TRBJ2-1; CDR3: AWSFASGGEQF
V: TRBV7-2; J: TRBJ1-2; CDR3: ASSLEGRTNYGYT
V: TRBV29-1; J: TRBJ2-6; CDR3: SVDGYSGANVLT
V: TRBV4-1; J: TRBJ2-1; CDR3: ASSQDPGSYNEQF
V: TRBV4-1; J: TRBJ1-5; CDR3: ASSQDSRGYSNQPQH
V: TRBV29-1; J: TRBJ2-2; CDR3: SVELAVINTGELF
V: TRBV29-1; J: TRBJ2-5; CDR3: SVVMEPQGGAETQY
V: TRBV28; J: TRBJ1-5; CDR3: ASSPLLGQPQH
V: TRBV10-3; J: TRBJ2-2; CDR3: AISELQGKNTGELF
V: TRBV9; J: TRBJ2-2; CDR3: ASSVPSGRGNTGELF
V: TRBV29-1; J: TRBJ2-1; CDR3: SVGGGGSYNEQF
V: TRBV5-1; J: TRBJ2-7; CDR3: ASRLSTGQGFNEQY
V: TRBV4-2; J: TRBJ2-7; CDR3: ASSQDSGRGYEQY
V: TRBV7-9; J: TRBJ2-1; CDR3: ASSLLAGLGYNEQF
V: TRBV5-6; J: TRBJ2-7; CDR3: ASTLGQASSYEQY
V: TRBV19; J: TRBJ2-2; CDR3: ASSIGPSGELF
V: TRBV28; J: TRBJ2-2; CDR3: ASSSGTTNTGELF
V: TRBV7-8; J: TRBJ2-4; CDR3: ASSLALAKGGGNIQY
V: TRBV7-2; J: TRBJ1-1; CDR3: ASSSITLNTEAF
V: TRBV9; J: TRBJ2-3; CDR3: ASSGQDTQY
V: TRBV28; J: -; CDR3: ASSPGTSSYEQY
V: TRBV7-9; J: TRBJ2-3; CDR3: ASSPAGGGSTDTQY
V: TRBV5-1; J: TRBJ2-1; CDR3: ASSLVAEQF
V: TRBV6-1; J: TRBJ1-2; CDR3: ASSTHRAEA
V: TRBV9; J: TRBJ2-7; CDR3: ASAPTGASGFYEQY
V: TRBV7-6; J: TRBJ1-1; CDR3: ASSLAGLMNTEAF
V: TRBV11-2; J: TRBJ2-1; CDR3: ASSLGGREQF
V: TRBV15; J: TRBJ2-7; CDR3: ATSRDREYEQY
V: TRBV7-6; J: TRBJ2-5; CDR3: ASSLRGRETQY
V: TRBV5-1; J: TRBJ2-7; CDR3: ASTPAGTPSYEQY
V: TRBV7-9; J: TRBJ1-6; CDR3: ASSLPTPSADLH
V: TRBV29-1; J: TRBJ1-2; CDR3: SVDEGNGYT
V: TRBV7-6; J: TRBJ2-1; CDR3: ASSSPAPLFGRNHNEQF
V: TRBV27; J: TRBJ1-4; CDR3: ASSLGSTTNEKLF
V: TRBV5-4; J: TRBJ2-7; CDR3: ASSAGLATYEQY
V: TRBV11-2; J: TRBJ2-1; CDR3: ASSTRQGGNEQF
V: TRBV27; J: TRBJ2-7; CDR3: ASRVAGGSGYEQY
V: TRBV29-1; J: TRBJ2-2; CDR3: SAIRRGSLSPAGNTGELF
V: TRBV4-1; J: TRBJ2-7; CDR3: ASSQGFGGEQY
V: TRBV9; J: TRBJ2-1; CDR3: ASSVDDGRNEQF
V: TRBV27; J: TRBJ2-7; CDR3: ASRSGRGPNYEQY
V: TRBV5-1; J: TRBJ2-1; CDR3: ASRSGGYNEQF
V: TRBV30; J: TRBJ1-1; CDR3: AWSDGAAFNTEAF
V: TRBV10-1; J: TRBJ1-1; CDR3: ASSAHRDSRAEAF
V: TRBV19; J: TRBJ1-1; CDR3: ASSIRQTNTEAF
V: TRBV12-5; J: TRBJ1-1; CDR3: ASGQGLLTEAF
V: TRBV19; J: TRBJ1-1; CDR3: ASNLYPGTGAEAF
V: TRBV27; J: TRBJ2-2; CDR3: ASTPRNTGELF
V: TRBV6-5; J: TRBJ2-1; CDR3: ASSPSGLAGHEQF
V: TRBV27; J: TRBJ1-1; CDR3: ASSSIQVYTEAF
V: TRBV30; J: TRBJ2-5; CDR3: AWRDKAETQY